Listed here are 30 T cell receptor beta chains from one sample, sequenced in a study of cytomegalovirus exposure and HLA in healthy donors. The PCR contained 60 Vbeta and 13 Jbeta primers. The protocol was immunoSEQ multiplex PCR, while the TCRdb copy is restricted to in-frame clones and leaves out a portion. Of about 150,000 clones listed, 60% to 80% were seen once; the top ten hold 9.5% to 15%. Sequencing input: PBMCs. These receptors originate from a man aged 25 to 45 in good health and CMV-seropositive.

J is TRBJ2-7 and V is TRBV18; D gene uncertain. Deletions cut 2 bases from V and 3 bases from J, with 8 bases between. The CDR3 extends over 13 amino acids. CDR1 is KGHSH, CDR2 LQKENI, per germline. The chain's CDR3 is CASSPNAGYEQYF. In DNA form, the CDR3 reads TGTGCCAGCTCACCAAACGCCGGCTACGAGCAGTACTTC.

This clone turned up a few times. The rearrangement uses TRBV28 and TRBJ2-7; 11 nucleotides agree with TRBD2. Germline-derived CDR1 and CDR2 are MDHEN and SYDVKM. V shed 2 bases, J shed 4 bases, and the junction held 4 bases outside the gene matches. The CDR3 covers 15 residues. The CDR3: CASSLSASGRYEQYF. In nucleotides, the CDR3 is TGTGCCAGCAGTTTAAGCGCTAGCGGGAGGTACGAGCAGTACTTC.

This clone was detected a few times. V gene TRBV6-5 combines with J gene TRBJ1-1; 9 nucleotides agree with TRBD1. The CDR3 covers 15 residues. Germline values: CDR1 MNHEY, CDR2 SVGAGI. Trimming removed 4 bases from V and 1 base from J; junction bases left unmatched: 4. The CDR3 loop is CASSSGTGWNTEAFF. The CDR3 DNA follows: TGTGCCAGCAGTTCCGGGACAGGGTGGAACACTGAAGCTTTCTTT.

V usage is TRBV28 and J usage is TRBJ2-6; 8 positions match TRBD1. The CDR3 loop spans 15 amino acids. The V gene end was trimmed by 6 bases and the J gene end by 9 bases; junction bases not matched to a gene: 10. Germline-derived CDR1 and CDR2 are MDHEN and SYDVKM. The CDR3 spells CASSPGGPALNVLTF. The CDR3 bases are TGTGCCAGCAGCCCAGGGGGCCCCGCGCTCAACGTCCTGACTTTC.

The J gene is TRBJ1-2, the V gene TRBV19, with no clear D. The germline V and J ends were trimmed by 0 bases and 5 bases, with 7 bases remaining between them. The CDR3 loop spans 13 amino acids. Looked up from germline, CDR1 is LNHDA and CDR2 is SQIVND (reference sequence). CDR3 sequence reads: CASSIDTEYGYTF. CDR3 nucleotides: TGTGCCAGTAGTATAGATACAGAATATGGCTACACCTTC.

V usage is TRBV5-5 and J usage is TRBJ2-5, with D maybe TRBD1 (5 bases). The germline gives CDR1 SGHKS, CDR2 YYEKEE (reference sequence). CDR3 length equals 12 residues. V was cut by 2 bases and J by 3 bases, with 5 bases left in between. As DNA, the CDR3 is TGTGCCAGCAGCTTACAGGAAGAGACCCAGTACTTC. Protein product: CASSLQEETQYF.

The chain carries TRBV5-8 and TRBJ1-1; D is perhaps TRBD1 (6 bases). The CDR3 is made up of 14 amino acids. The V gene's germline CDR1 is SGHTS and CDR2 YDEGEE. V lost 2 bases, J lost 9 bases, and 17 bases lay in between. The CDR3 spells CASSFEGVRRQAFF. The CDR3 bases are TGTGCCAGCAGCTTCGAGGGGGTTCGACGCCAAGCTTTCTTT.

The chain couples TRBV28 to TRBJ2-1; maybe TRBD1 (6 bases). V gave up 6 bases and J gave up 3 bases, with 21 bases separating them. The length of the CDR3 is 17 residues. Per the germline V gene, CDR1 is MDHEN and CDR2 is SYDVKM. The CDR3 DNA reads as TGTGCCAGCAGAGCACTGACAGGTAACGGGCTCTACAATGAGCAGTTCTTC. This codes for CASRALTGNGLYNEQFF. The whole variable domain, filled in from reference TRBV28 and TRBJ2-1, reads DVKVTQSSRYLVKRTGEKVFLECVQDMDHENMFWYRQDPGLGLRLIYFSYDVKMKEKGDIPEGYSVSREKKERFSLILESASTNQTSMYLCASRALTGNGLYNEQFFGPGTRLTVL.

V gene TRBV7-2 combines with J gene TRBJ1-2; 10 nucleotides match TRBD1. V gave up 1 base and J gave up 7 bases; unmatched junction bases: 0. This CDR3 is built from 13 residues. The germline V gene encodes CDR1 SGHTA and CDR2 FQGNSA. CDR3 sequence reads: CASSLGTGGGYTF. The CDR3 DNA reads as TGTGCCAGCAGCTTAGGGACAGGGGGTGGCTACACCTTC.

This chain connects TRBV7-6 to TRBJ2-5, with TRBD1 matching 9 bases. The closer fit of TRBJ2-7 to the DNA end suggests the J call may be wrong. The CDR3 consists of 19 residues. Germline CDR1 SGHVS, CDR2 FNYEAQ. This chain's CDR3 is CASSLATGGGLGIAYEQYF. The DNA of the CDR3 is TGTGCCAGCAGCTTAGCTACAGGGGGCGGACTGGGTATCGCCTACGAGCAGTACTTC.

The V and J genes are TRBV9 and TRBJ2-1, with TRBD2 as a possible D gene (5 bases). Germline CDR1 is SGDLS and CDR2 is YYNGEE. V lost 0 bases and J lost 2, with 15 bases in between. The CDR3 spans 17 residues. DNA of the CDR3: TGTGCCAGCAGCGTAGTTGGTACGGAGGCGACCTACAATGAGCAGTTCTTC. This gives the protein CASSVVGTEATYNEQFF.

V gene TRBV7-9 combines with J gene TRBJ2-1; TRBD2 matches 7 bases. From germline, CDR1 is SEHNR and CDR2 FQNEAQ (reference sequence). Losses at the gene ends were 3 bases for V and 0 bases for J; bases not matched to a gene: 8. The CDR3 extends over 17 amino acids. The CDR3 coding sequence is TGTGCCAGCAGCTTCGGAAGTAGGGACTACTCCTACAATGAGCAGTTCTTC. It yields the protein CASSFGSRDYSYNEQFF.

The chain uses TRBV10-1 and TRBJ1-1, with D maybe TRBD1 (5 bases). Germline V lookup: CDR1 WNHNN, CDR2 SYGVQD (reference sequence). V lost 1 base and J lost 3, with 18 bases in between. CDR3 length: 17 residues. Written as DNA, the CDR3 is TGCGCCAGCAGTGAGTTGGAAGTCAGGGTTGGGGACACTGAAGCTTTCTTT. Its translation is CASSELEVRVGDTEAFF.

This rearrangement joins TRBV7-2 to TRBJ1-5; 12 bases fit TRBD1. The CDR3 consists of 16 residues. Looked up from germline, CDR1 is SGHTA and CDR2 is FQGNSA. V lost 0 bases, J lost 6 bases, and 3 bases stayed unmatched. The CDR3 here is CASSLAGTGGGQPQHF. The CDR3 DNA reads as TGTGCCAGCAGCTTAGCGGGGACAGGGGGCGGTCAGCCCCAGCATTTT.

The V gene is TRBV28, the J gene TRBJ2-2; TRBD1 matches at 8 bases. From germline, CDR1 is MDHEN and CDR2 SYDVKM. The ends lost 3 bases at V and 6 bases at J; junction bases unmatched: 12. The CDR3 is 17 amino acids. The CDR3 reads CASSFEGRTGFAGELFF. CDR3 sequence (DNA): TGTGCCAGCAGTTTTGAGGGGAGGACAGGGTTCGCCGGGGAGCTGTTTTTT.

The chain links TRBV5-1 to TRBJ1-1; D is undetermined. CDR1 is SGHRS and CDR2 is YFSETQ in the germline V gene. CDR3 length: 16 amino acids. Trimming shortened V by 3 bases and J by 2 bases, and 17 bases separated the two germline ends. The CDR3 region has the DNA TGCGCCAGCAGCTCCGAGGGTTCTCTTCGAAACACTGAAGCTTTCTTT. Amino acid sequence: CASSSEGSLRNTEAFF.

V is TRBV7-9 and J is TRBJ2-3; 9 nucleotides line up with TRBD1. V shed 5 bases, J shed 0 bases, and the junction held 3 bases outside the gene matches. CDR1 and CDR2 (germline): SEHNR, FQNEAQ (reference sequence). The length of the CDR3 is 15 residues. CDR3 in DNA: TGTGCCAGCAGCCCCGACAGGGGGAGCACAGATACGCAGTATTTT. Its protein is CASSPDRGSTDTQYF. The full variable domain, rest sourced from reference TRBV7-9 and TRBJ2-3, is DTGVSQNPRHKITKRGQNVTFRCDPISEHNRLYWYRQTLGQGPEFLTYFQNEAQLEKSRLLSDRFSAERPKGSFSTLEIQRTEQGDSAMYLCASSPDRGSTDTQYFGPGTRLTVL.

The gene calls are TRBV5-4 and TRBJ2-7, with D perhaps TRBD1 (5 bases). Deletions cut 1 base from V and 1 base from J, with 6 bases between. The V gene's germline CDR1 is SGHNT and CDR2 YYREEE (reference sequence). The CDR3 has 13 residues. CDR3 bases: TGTGCCAGCAGCTTGAGGGGTTCCTACGAGCAGTACTTC. Translated: CASSLRGSYEQYF.

The CDR3 sequence: CASSQVHSGATYEQYF. The CDR3 bases are TGCGCCAGCAGCCAAGTTCATAGCGGGGCGACCTACGAGCAGTACTTC. V usage is TRBV4-1 and J usage is TRBJ2-7; 8 bases align to TRBD2. V trimming: 1 base; J trimming: 2 bases; junction bases outside the gene matches: 7. Germline CDR1 is MGHRA and CDR2 is YSYEKL. The CDR3 totals 16 residues.

The chain carries TRBV5-1 and TRBJ2-1; 8 bases line up with TRBD1. CDR3 size: 15 residues. Trimming removed 1 base from V and 6 bases from J; junction bases left unmatched: 6. From germline, CDR1 is SGHRS and CDR2 YFSETQ. CDR3 loop: CASSLTGGPFNEQFF. CDR3 bases: TGCGCCAGCAGCTTGACAGGGGGACCATTCAATGAGCAGTTCTTC.

The chain carries TRBV2 and TRBJ1-4; D not resolved. CDR3 length: 15 amino acids. Germline V gene sequence: CDR1 SNHLY, CDR2 FYNNEI. V was shortened by 6 bases and J by 1 base, with 12 bases between the two germline ends. CDR3 sequence reads: CASRPGLLTNEKLFF. The DNA for the CDR3 is TGTGCCAGCAGACCCGGACTCCTAACTAATGAAAAACTGTTTTTT.

This rearrangement joins TRBV27 to TRBJ2-7; no reliable D call. The CDR3 is made up of 13 amino acids. The V end was cut by 5 bases, the J end by 6 bases, with 14 bases between. Germline V gene sequence: CDR1 MNHEY, CDR2 SMNVEV (reference sequence). In DNA, the CDR3 is TGTGCCAGCAGTCTCCTTGGTTATAGCGAGCAGTACTTC. Amino acid sequence: CASSLLGYSEQYF.

The V and J genes are TRBV5-6 and TRBJ2-5; 9 positions agree with TRBD1. The J call may be in error: the DNA end matches TRBJ2-7 better. The CDR3 is made up of 14 amino acids. CDR1 SGHDT and CDR2 YYEEEE come from the germline V gene. The chain's CDR3 is CASSGPGQGREQYF. CDR3 coding DNA: TGTGCCAGCAGCGGACCGGGACAGGGACGCGAGCAGTACTTC.

CDR3 DNA sequence: TGTGCCAGTAGTGCGTCTCGGGGACTAGCGGGAGCGAGTGGAGAGACCCAGTACTTC. It yields the protein CASSASRGLAGASGETQYF. The gene calls are TRBV19 and TRBJ2-5; 14 bases align to TRBD2. Looked up from germline, CDR1 is LNHDA and CDR2 is SQIVND (reference sequence). J gave up 4 bases and V 5 bases, and 15 bases lay outside the gene matches. There are 19 residues in the CDR3.

The chain recombines TRBV5-4 with TRBJ2-1; weak D call: TRBD1 (6 bases). This CDR3 has 16 residues. Germline V CDR1 and CDR2: SGHNT, YYREEE (reference sequence). Deletions cut 4 bases from V and 6 bases from J, with 20 bases between. The CDR3 coding sequence is TGTGCCAGCAGCCCCCGAGGGGGAGAGCCCCCCAATGAGCAGTTCTTC. Translating gives CASSPRGGEPPNEQFF.

This chain links TRBV18 with TRBJ2-7; perhaps TRBD1 as D (6 bases). The CDR3 totals 14 residues. V lost 2 bases, J lost 2 bases, and 10 bases lay in between. Looked up from germline, CDR1 is KGHSH and CDR2 is LQKENI. CDR3 nucleotide sequence: TGTGCCAGCTCACCAAGGGACACCGCCTACGAGCAGTACTTC. The encoded protein is CASSPRDTAYEQYF.

The chain joins TRBV29-1 to TRBJ2-2; 12 bases agree with TRBD1. The germline V gene encodes CDR1 SQVTM and CDR2 ANQGSEA. J gave up 1 base and V 8 bases, and 11 bases lay outside the gene matches. The CDR3 covers 17 residues. The DNA of the CDR3 is TGCAGCCGACCGGGACAGGGGGCACTTTTGAACACCGGGGAGCTGTTTTTT. Translating gives CSRPGQGALLNTGELFF.

V is TRBV7-9 and J is TRBJ1-2, with TRBD1 matching over 8 bases. The CDR3 loop spans 15 amino acids. With V trimmed by 4 bases and J by 3 bases, 7 bases remained unmatched. The germline CDR1 and CDR2 sequences are SEHNR and FQNEAQ (reference sequence). The CDR3 is CASSSWTGPHYGYTF. DNA of the CDR3: TGTGCCAGCAGCTCCTGGACAGGGCCTCACTATGGCTACACCTTC.

This clone was seen more than once but under ten times. V gene TRBV27 combines with J gene TRBJ2-5; possibly TRBD1 for D (6 bases). V dropped 5 bases and J dropped 2 bases, with 15 bases sitting between them. The germline V gene has CDR1 MNHEY and CDR2 SMNVEV (reference sequence). This CDR3 comprises 15 residues. CDR3 sequence (DNA): TGTGCCAGCAGTGGGTGGGGACAACAACAAGAGACCCAGTACTTC. It translates to CASSGWGQQQETQYF.

The chain joins TRBV7-9 to TRBJ2-7, with 10 bases matching TRBD1. This CDR3 is 18 amino acids long. The germline CDR1 and CDR2 sequences are SEHNR and FQNEAQ (reference sequence). V trimming: 3 bases; J trimming: 3 bases; junction bases outside the gene matches: 14. The CDR3 bases are TGTGCCAGCAGCTTCATCTCCGGGACAGGGGACGTTCTCTACGAGCAGTACTTC. Translating it yields CASSFISGTGDVLYEQYF.